This is a list of T cell receptor beta chains from one sample in a study of T cell responses to AZD1222 COVID-19 vaccine. Method: immunoSEQ multiplex PCR; TCRdb's copy keeps in-frame clones and lacks some. The repertoire holds some 250,000 clones, with 94% as singletons. The input for sequencing was peripheral blood, taken 28 days after the second AZD1222 dose. The receptors originated from an adult who received the AZD1222 COVID-19 vaccine. Each CDR3 is given with its conserved first and last residue. Each record gives: clone size, CDR3 length, J gene, D gene, V gene, CDR3 protein, CDR3 DNA. D genes are given only for firm matches. Some rows mark clone size as missing; the rest say once, few, many or name a class of expanded clone.

size: NA; length: 16; J: TRBJ2-1; D: NA; V: TRBV28; CDR3: CASSTKGGGGYNEQFF; DNA: TGTGCCAGCAGCACCAAAGGGGGCGGGGGATACAATGAGCAGTTCTTC
size: NA; length: 13; J: TRBJ1-2; D: NA; V: TRBV7-3; CDR3: CASSAAVSGGYTF; DNA: TGTGCCAGCAGCGCTGCGGTCTCAGGAGGCTACACCTTC
size: NA; length: 16; J: TRBJ2-5; D: TRBD2; V: TRBV13; CDR3: CASSFQSGGLGETQYF; DNA: TGTGCCAGCAGCTTCCAGAGCGGGGGACTTGGGGAGACCCAGTACTTC
size: NA; length: 15; J: TRBJ2-7; D: NA; V: TRBV30; CDR3: CAWSVGAGPHYEQYF; DNA: TGTGCCTGGAGTGTAGGGGCGGGACCTCACTACGAGCAGTACTTC
size: NA; length: 16; J: TRBJ1-3; D: NA; V: TRBV7-3; CDR3: CASSQGPVSSGNTIYF; DNA: TGTGCCAGCAGCCAAGGGCCTGTTAGCTCTGGAAACACCATATATTTT
size: NA; length: 15; J: TRBJ1-1; D: NA; V: TRBV28; CDR3: CASSFGGVMNTEAFF; DNA: TGTGCCAGCAGTTTTGGGGGGGTGATGAACACTGAAGCTTTCTTT
size: NA; length: 15; J: TRBJ2-4; D: NA; V: TRBV6-1; CDR3: CASSENQGAKNIQYF; DNA: TGTGCCAGCAGTGAAAACCAGGGGGCCAAAAACATTCAGTACTTC
size: NA; length: 13; J: TRBJ2-2; D: TRBD1; V: TRBV7-6; CDR3: CASGQGTTGELFF; DNA: TGTGCCAGTGGACAGGGTACCACCGGGGAGCTGTTTTTT
size: NA; length: 11; J: TRBJ2-7; D: NA; V: TRBV25-1; CDR3: CASSEWNEQYF; DNA: TGTGCCAGCAGTGAATGGAACGAGCAGTACTTC
size: NA; length: 16; J: TRBJ2-1; D: NA; V: TRBV7-6; CDR3: CASSALGGSRVNEQFF; DNA: TGTGCCAGCAGCGCCCTCGGGGGCTCTAGGGTCAATGAGCAGTTCTTC
size: NA; length: 13; J: TRBJ1-1; D: NA; V: TRBV30; CDR3: CAWSVMGAGEAFF; DNA: TGTGCCTGGAGTGTAATGGGCGCAGGTGAAGCTTTCTTT
size: NA; length: 15; J: TRBJ2-3; D: NA; V: TRBV5-1; CDR3: CASSPRAVSTDTQYF; DNA: TGCGCCAGCAGCCCGAGGGCAGTTTCCACAGATACGCAGTATTTT
size: NA; length: 14; J: TRBJ2-7; D: NA; V: TRBV6-2/TRBV6-3; CDR3: CASSPQGSGAEQYF; DNA: TGTGCCAGCAGCCCTCAGGGGTCCGGGGCCGAGCAGTACTTC
size: NA; length: 15; J: TRBJ1-3; D: NA; V: TRBV10-2; CDR3: CASSESPAKRNTIYF; DNA: TGCGCCAGCAGTGAGTCGCCGGCGAAGAGAAACACCATATATTTT
size: NA; length: 15; J: TRBJ2-2; D: TRBD2; V: TRBV5-1; CDR3: CASSGLAGRTGELFF; DNA: TGCGCCAGCAGCGGACTAGCGGGACGCACCGGGGAGCTGTTTTTT
size: NA; length: 15; J: TRBJ1-6; D: NA; V: TRBV19; CDR3: CASSTDRSYNSPLHF; DNA: TGTGCCAGTAGTACCGACAGATCCTATAATTCACCCCTCCACTTT
size: NA; length: 16; J: TRBJ1-5; D: NA; V: TRBV19; CDR3: CASSSRRREGNQPQHF; DNA: TGTGCCAGTAGTTCCCGGAGACGGGAAGGCAATCAGCCCCAGCATTTT
size: NA; length: 14; J: TRBJ1-5; D: TRBD1; V: TRBV28; CDR3: CASSNHDRAQPQHF; DNA: TGTGCCAGCAGCAATCACGACAGGGCCCAGCCCCAGCATTTT
size: NA; length: 12; J: TRBJ2-1; D: NA; V: TRBV28; CDR3: CASRGPVNEQFF; DNA: TGTGCCAGCAGGGGACCGGTCAATGAGCAGTTCTTC
size: once; length: 14; J: TRBJ2-1; D: NA; V: TRBV7-9; CDR3: CASSTSWTGHEQFF; DNA: TGTGCCAGCAGCACTTCTTGGACGGGGCATGAGCAGTTCTTC
size: NA; length: 15; J: TRBJ1-2; D: NA; V: TRBV7-9; CDR3: CASSLIRAESQSYTF; DNA: TGTGCCAGCAGCTTAATTAGGGCGGAATCTCAGAGCTACACCTTC
size: NA; length: 15; J: TRBJ1-2; D: TRBD1; V: TRBV5-1; CDR3: CASSPTSRTGDGYTF; DNA: TGCGCCAGCAGCCCTACCTCTCGGACAGGGGATGGCTACACCTTC
size: NA; length: 13; J: TRBJ1-5; D: NA; V: TRBV7-8; CDR3: CASNIQWDQPQHF; DNA: TGTGCCAGCAACATCCAGTGGGATCAGCCCCAGCATTTT
size: NA; length: 15; J: TRBJ2-7; D: TRBD2; V: TRBV7-2; CDR3: CASSISRREGDEQYF; DNA: TGTGCCAGCAGCATATCCCGTAGGGAGGGCGACGAGCAGTACTTC
size: NA; length: 12; J: TRBJ1-1; D: NA; V: TRBV28; CDR3: CASSLRGTEAFF; DNA: TGTGCCAGCAGTTTAAGGGGAACTGAAGCTTTCTTT
size: NA; length: 19; J: TRBJ2-7; D: NA; V: TRBV7-6; CDR3: CASSLGATQPRGGAYEQYF; DNA: TGTGCCAGCAGCTTAGGGGCCACCCAACCGAGGGGGGGGGCCTACGAGCAGTACTTC
size: NA; length: 15; J: TRBJ1-6; D: TRBD1; V: TRBV28; CDR3: CASTKGQGYNSPLHF; DNA: TGTGCCAGCACTAAGGGACAGGGCTATAATTCACCCCTCCACTTT
size: NA; length: 19; J: TRBJ2-6; D: NA; V: TRBV11-2; CDR3: CASSLVVSAALSGANVLTF; DNA: TGTGCCAGCAGCTTAGTGGTTTCAGCGGCCCTTTCTGGGGCCAACGTCCTGACTTTC
size: NA; length: 14; J: TRBJ1-3; D: NA; V: TRBV7-9; CDR3: CASSSGTGGNTIYF; DNA: TGTGCCAGCAGCTCCGGGACGGGCGGCAACACCATATATTTT
size: few; length: 19; J: TRBJ1-3; D: TRBD1; V: TRBV7-2; CDR3: CASSWTTGQGVYSGNTIYF; DNA: TGTGCCAGCAGCTGGACTACGGGACAGGGGGTTTACTCTGGAAACACCATATATTTT
size: NA; length: 15; J: TRBJ1-4; D: NA; V: TRBV7-9; CDR3: CASSSGEGGGGKLFF; DNA: TGTGCCAGCAGCTCCGGGGAGGGTGGCGGGGGAAAACTGTTTTTT
size: NA; length: 14; J: TRBJ2-7; D: NA; V: TRBV5-6; CDR3: CASSLEIGVNEQYF; DNA: TGTGCCAGCAGCTTGGAAATAGGGGTCAACGAGCAGTACTTC
size: NA; length: 17; J: TRBJ1-4; D: NA; V: TRBV21-1; CDR3: CASSTKPKSGTEEKLFF; DNA: TGTGCCAGCAGCACCAAACCCAAATCCGGGACAGAAGAAAAACTGTTTTTT
size: NA; length: 14; J: TRBJ2-1; D: NA; V: TRBV11-2; CDR3: CASSFGTNYNEQFF; DNA: TGTGCCAGCAGCTTTGGGACAAATTACAATGAGCAGTTCTTC
size: NA; length: 13; J: TRBJ2-2; D: NA; V: TRBV11-3; CDR3: CASRTGPTGELFF; DNA: TGTGCCAGCAGAACTGGACCCACCGGGGAGCTGTTTTTT
size: NA; length: 15; J: TRBJ2-7; D: NA; V: TRBV6-5; CDR3: CASSYSSGGSYEQYF; DNA: TGTGCCAGCAGTTACTCCTCAGGAGGATCCTACGAGCAGTACTTC
size: NA; length: 14; J: TRBJ1-1; D: NA; V: TRBV19; CDR3: CATRWGPWNTEAFF; DNA: TGTGCCACTCGATGGGGGCCCTGGAACACTGAAGCTTTCTTT
size: NA; length: 13; J: TRBJ2-1; D: NA; V: TRBV18; CDR3: CASSPIDPNEQFF; DNA: TGTGCCAGCTCACCGATAGATCCCAATGAGCAGTTCTTC
size: once; length: 12; J: TRBJ2-5; D: TRBD2; V: TRBV2; CDR3: CATGLARETQYF; DNA: TGTGCCACAGGACTAGCGAGAGAGACCCAGTACTTC
size: NA; length: 15; J: TRBJ1-2; D: TRBD1; V: TRBV4-3; CDR3: CASSQTWDSTYGYTF; DNA: TGCGCCAGCAGCCAAACCTGGGACAGCACCTATGGCTACACCTTC
size: once; length: 14; J: TRBJ2-2; D: NA; V: TRBV7-9; CDR3: CASSRTKDTGELFF; DNA: TGTGCCAGCAGCCGGACGAAGGACACCGGGGAGCTGTTTTTT
size: NA; length: 15; J: TRBJ2-7; D: NA; V: TRBV11-1; CDR3: CASSRTGTGPYEQYF; DNA: TGTGCCAGCAGCCGAACCGGGACGGGACCTTACGAGCAGTACTTC
size: NA; length: 19; J: TRBJ2-2; D: TRBD1; V: TRBV5-1; CDR3: CASSINPGTGDGGTGELFF; DNA: TGCGCCAGCAGCATAAATCCCGGGACAGGGGACGGTGGCACCGGGGAGCTGTTTTTT
size: few; length: 16; J: TRBJ2-2; D: TRBD1; V: TRBV3-1/TRBV3-2; CDR3: CASTKGQGSGTGELFF; DNA: TGTGCCAGCACCAAGGGACAGGGGAGTGGCACCGGGGAGCTGTTTTTT
size: NA; length: 15; J: TRBJ2-7; D: NA; V: TRBV4-1; CDR3: CASSRTTGRLNEQYF; DNA: TGCGCCAGCAGCCGTACAACAGGGAGGCTCAACGAGCAGTACTTC
size: NA; length: 20; J: TRBJ1-5; D: TRBD1; V: TRBV5-1; CDR3: CASSLSAAPGQAYSNQPQHF; DNA: TGCGCCAGCAGCCTATCAGCCGCTCCGGGACAGGCATATAGCAATCAGCCCCAGCATTTT
size: NA; length: 17; J: TRBJ2-1; D: TRBD1; V: TRBV9; CDR3: CASSVGQGLGSYNEQFF; DNA: TGTGCCAGCAGCGTAGGACAGGGGTTGGGCTCCTACAATGAGCAGTTCTTC
size: NA; length: 14; J: TRBJ1-1; D: NA; V: TRBV18; CDR3: CASSPRQENTEAFF; DNA: TGTGCCAGCTCACCAAGGCAGGAGAACACTGAAGCTTTCTTT
size: NA; length: 14; J: TRBJ1-2; D: TRBD1; V: TRBV2; CDR3: CASRLDRGPYGYTF; DNA: TGTGCCAGCAGACTTGACAGGGGCCCCTATGGCTACACCTTC
size: NA; length: 15; J: TRBJ2-2; D: TRBD2; V: TRBV7-9; CDR3: CASSLELAAAGELFF; DNA: TGTGCCAGCAGCTTAGAGCTAGCGGCCGCCGGGGAGCTGTTTTTT
size: NA; length: 17; J: TRBJ2-2; D: NA; V: TRBV7-9; CDR3: CASSLGVRGRDTGELFF; DNA: TGTGCCAGCAGCTTAGGTGTGCGGGGCCGAGACACCGGGGAGCTGTTTTTT
size: NA; length: 11; J: TRBJ2-5; D: NA; V: TRBV29-1; CDR3: CSVAETETQYF; DNA: TGCAGCGTAGCGGAGACGGAGACCCAGTACTTC
size: NA; length: 15; J: TRBJ1-5; D: TRBD1; V: TRBV19; CDR3: CASSIRRDRNQPQHF; DNA: TGTGCCAGTAGTATACGTCGGGACAGAAATCAGCCCCAGCATTTT
size: NA; length: 12; J: TRBJ2-7; D: NA; V: TRBV6-6; CDR3: CASSRLDNEQYF; DNA: TGTGCCAGCAGTCGACTAGACAACGAGCAGTACTTC
size: NA; length: 15; J: TRBJ2-1; D: TRBD2; V: TRBV4-2; CDR3: CASSPGLAARNEQFF; DNA: TGTGCCAGCAGCCCGGGGCTAGCGGCTAGAAATGAGCAGTTCTTC
size: NA; length: 16; J: TRBJ2-1; D: TRBD2; V: TRBV7-9; CDR3: CASSLVSGVTYNEQFF; DNA: TGTGCCAGCAGCTTAGTGAGCGGGGTCACCTACAATGAGCAGTTCTTC